The rows below give T cell receptor beta chains drawn from one sample of a study of T cell responses to AZD1222 COVID-19 vaccine. Method: immunoSEQ multiplex PCR; TCRdb's copy keeps in-frame clones and lacks some. The repertoire holds about 140,000 clones, with over 90% as singletons. The starting material was peripheral blood, obtained 28 days after the second AZD1222 dose. These receptors were collected from an adult who received the AZD1222 COVID-19 vaccine. Each CDR3 is given with its conserved first and last residue. A D gene is named only where the DNA matches it firmly. Rows may omit the clone size; those that give it use once, few, many or a size class.

clone_size j_call v_call d_call cdr3_nt cdr3_aa
NA TRBJ2-3 TRBV19 NA TGTGCCAGTAGCCTCCGGCTGACAGATACGCAGTATTTT CASSLRLTDTQYF
NA TRBJ1-1 TRBV5-1 TRBD1 TGCGCCAGCAGCCTCACAGGGGACATGCGCACTGAAGCTTTCTTT CASSLTGDMRTEAFF
NA TRBJ1-5 TRBV4-3 NA TGCGCCAGCAGCCAAGTAGACGGATATAGCAATCAGCCCCAGCATTTT CASSQVDGYSNQPQHF
NA TRBJ2-3 TRBV5-1 TRBD2 TGCGCCAGCAGCTTTCTGGGACTAGCGGACACAGATACGCAGTATTTT CASSFLGLADTDTQYF
NA TRBJ2-6 TRBV28 TRBD1 TGCGCCAGCAACCGGGACAGAAGCTCTGGGGCCAACGTCCTGACTTTC CASNRDRSSGANVLTF
once TRBJ1-1 TRBV28 NA TGTGCCAGCACTCAGTATGGGGAAAGCACTGAAGCTTTCTTT CASTQYGESTEAFF
NA TRBJ2-1 TRBV2 NA TGTGCCAGCAGTGATTTAGGGAGCGGGTACTACAATGAGCAGTTCTTC CASSDLGSGYYNEQFF
NA TRBJ1-4 TRBV6-1 NA TGTGCCAGCAGTGAAAGTAGAAAAGGGGTTCGGGAAAAACTGTTTTTT CASSESRKGVREKLFF
NA TRBJ2-2 TRBV20-1 NA TGCAGTGCTGAGGCTGCTGGGGAGCTGTTTTTT CSAEAAGELFF
NA TRBJ2-1 TRBV7-3 TRBD1 TGTGCCAGCAGCTCAGGGGGCTCTAGCTCCTACAATGAGCAGTTCTTC CASSSGGSSSYNEQFF
NA TRBJ2-5 TRBV28 NA TGTGCCAGCAGCCCGACAGGCCAAGAGACCCAGTACTTC CASSPTGQETQYF
NA TRBJ1-5 TRBV28 NA TGTGCCAGCAGTTGGGTCAATAGCAATCAGCCCCAGCATTTT CASSWVNSNQPQHF
NA TRBJ1-4 TRBV27 NA TGTGCCAGCAGCCCCCCGGGTTTAGGGGAAAAACTGTTTTTT CASSPPGLGEKLFF
NA TRBJ1-6 TRBV11-2 NA TGTGCCAGCAGCTCGGGTGACAGGAGTATTTCACCCCTCCACTTT CASSSGDRSISPLHF
NA TRBJ1-2 TRBV7-2 NA TGTGCCAGCAACTTAGCTGGGAGTGGTGGCTACACCTTC CASNLAGSGGYTF
NA TRBJ1-1 TRBV2 NA TGTGCCAGCAGTGTGAAGGACACGAACACTGAAGCTTTCTTT CASSVKDTNTEAFF
NA TRBJ2-3 TRBV28 NA TGTGCCAGTAGTCCCAGGGAGTTACATACGCAGTATTTT CASSPRELHTQYF
NA TRBJ1-4 TRBV27 NA TGTGCCAGCAGTTTTTCGACTTGGCCCACTAATGAAAAACTGTTTTTT CASSFSTWPTNEKLFF
NA TRBJ2-5 TRBV19 TRBD2 TGTGCCAGTAGTATAGATCTGGGGACTAGCGGCAAGACCCAGTACTTC CASSIDLGTSGKTQYF
NA TRBJ2-5 TRBV4-2 TRBD1 TGTGCCAGCAGCCAAGCCCGGGACAGGGAAGAGACCCAGTACTTC CASSQARDREETQYF
NA TRBJ1-3 TRBV11-2 NA TGTGCCAGCAGCTCCCGGGTGCTTAGCTCTGGAAACACCATATATTTT CASSSRVLSSGNTIYF
once TRBJ2-7 TRBV11-2 NA TGTGCCAGCAGCTTAGAGGGAGTGGCCCACGAGCAGTACTTC CASSLEGVAHEQYF
NA TRBJ1-5 TRBV5-6 TRBD1 TGTGCCAGCAGCTTACAGGGGAGCAATCAGCCCCAGCATTTT CASSLQGSNQPQHF
NA TRBJ2-7 TRBV27 TRBD1 TGTGCCAGCAGTTCGACAGGGAACCCCTACGAGCAGTACTTC CASSSTGNPYEQYF
NA TRBJ1-2 TRBV28 NA TGTGCCAGCCTCGGGGACAAGAATTATGGCTACACCTTC CASLGDKNYGYTF
NA TRBJ2-1 TRBV28 TRBD2 TGTGCCAGCAGTCCACAGACTAGCGGGAGCCCGGTGTTCTTC CASSPQTSGSPVFF
NA TRBJ1-4 TRBV18 TRBD1 TGTGCCAGCGCCTTTGACAGGGCAACTAATGAAAAACTGTTTTTT CASAFDRATNEKLFF
NA TRBJ1-6 TRBV27 NA TGTGCCAGCAGTCCCGACGGGGTCAATTCACCCCTCCACTTT CASSPDGVNSPLHF
NA TRBJ2-1 TRBV4-3 NA TGCGCCAGCAGCCAAGACGGCCTCTCCTACAATGAGCAGTTCTTC CASSQDGLSYNEQFF
NA TRBJ2-2 TRBV30 TRBD1 TGTGCCTGGAGGGGACAGGGGTTTTACACCGGGGAGCTGTTTTTT CAWRGQGFYTGELFF
NA TRBJ1-1 TRBV10-1 NA TGCGCCAGCAACGGAAAGCGGTTAGGTAACACTGAAGCTTTCTTT CASNGKRLGNTEAFF
NA TRBJ1-2 TRBV4-1 NA TGCGCCAGCAGGATGGGGGGAGGACTTGGCGGCTACACCTTC CASRMGGGLGGYTF
NA TRBJ1-1 TRBV28 NA TGTGCCAGCAGTTTTTCCCCGGGCATGAACACTGAAGCTTTCTTT CASSFSPGMNTEAFF
NA TRBJ2-1 TRBV13 NA TGTGCCAGCAGCTTAGTGGCTCTAGCTCGGTACGAGCAGTTCTTC CASSLVALARYEQFF
NA TRBJ2-7 TRBV4-1 TRBD1 TGCGCCAGCAGCTCCCGACAGGGCTGGCACGAGCAGTACTTC CASSSRQGWHEQYF
NA TRBJ1-5 TRBV28 NA TGTGCCAGCAGTTTATGGAATCAGCCCCAGCATTTT CASSLWNQPQHF
NA TRBJ2-1 TRBV12-3/TRBV12-4 TRBD1 TGTGCCAGCAGCCTGGGACAGAATGAGCAGTTCTTC CASSLGQNEQFF
NA TRBJ1-1 TRBV6-1 NA TGTGCCAGCAGTGAAAGACAGTTTGAAGCTTTCTTT CASSERQFEAFF
NA TRBJ2-2 TRBV5-1 TRBD2 TGCGCCAGCGTGGGACTAAACACCGGGGAGCTGTTTTTT CASVGLNTGELFF
NA TRBJ2-5 TRBV28 NA TGTGCCAGCAGTGCGCGGGCGTCCCAGTACTTC CASSARASQYF
once TRBJ2-7 TRBV7-2 TRBD2 TGTGCCAGCAGCCCAGAAGCGGGGTTTGCCTACGAGCAGTACTTC CASSPEAGFAYEQYF
NA TRBJ1-2 TRBV29-1 NA TGCAGCGTTGAGGGAGCCTATGGCTACACCTTC CSVEGAYGYTF
NA TRBJ1-5 TRBV7-8 NA TGTGCCAGCAGCTTAGCCCCACAGGGACAGCCCCAGCATTTT CASSLAPQGQPQHF
NA TRBJ2-6 TRBV6-5 NA TGTGCCAGCAGTTCCCGGACATTAGCTGGGGCCAACGTCCTGACTTTC CASSSRTLAGANVLTF